This record concerns one T cell receptor (beta chain) sequence. Only in-frame clones appear in the TCRdb table, and some are missing; sequencing was by immunoSEQ multiplex PCR. The table lists about 270,000 clones, roughly nine tenths of them singletons, with roughly 4% in the top ten. The CDR3 contains 17 residues. CDR1 and CDR2 (germline): MNHEY, SVGEGT. V shed 7 bases and J 3 bases; nucleotides not matched to a gene: 10. This sample is drawn from a study of blood T cell repertoires in COVID-19. The rearrangement uses TRBV6-2 or TRBV6-3 and TRBJ2-5, with 14 positions matching TRBD2. The receptor's source is a man aged 55 to 69 who had recovered from COVID-19. Sequencing was done on a sample of peripheral blood. The CDR3 spells CASIPRTSGGPEETQYF. The CDR3 nucleotides are TGTGCCAGCATCCCCCGGACTAGCGGGGGGCCGGAAGAGACCCAGTACTTC.